This T cell receptor beta chain was captured in a study of T cell responses to AZD1222 COVID-19 vaccine. Study-level points and caveats: Just a handful of AZD1222 recipients were seropositive at baseline. Repertoire collection took place solely once the T cell response had peaked. Mapped onto spike, vaccine-associated CD4 TCRs spanned it and were dominant at 160-218 and 743-854.

Sequencing used immunoSEQ multiplex PCR; TCRdb keeps in-frame clones, though not all of them. This table holds about 100,000 clones, around 87% found once. The V segment lost 7 bases and the J segment 7 bases; nucleotides outside the gene matches: 8. The CDR3 sequence is 13 residues long. Germline lookup yields CDR1 GTSNPN and CDR2 SVGIG (reference sequence). Worth noting for this clone: Antigen unknown.

This receptor was identified in an adult in good health. The J gene is TRBJ2-1, the V gene TRBV30, with 9 bases matching TRBD1. The material was peripheral blood, obtained on day 0 of AZD1222 vaccination. CDR3 DNA: TGTGCCTACGACAGGGGGTCTGTGAATGAGCAGTTCTTC. It specifies CAYDRGSVNEQFF.